The clone carrying this T cell receptor (beta chain) was counted once. The data were obtained in a study of blood T cell repertoires in COVID-19. The wider study: Spain, Italy and the United States supplied samples that represented acute and convalescent COVID-19. The cDNA or gDNA used as material had been derived from T cells, B-cell-depleted T cells, or PBMCs.

Assay: immunoSEQ multiplex PCR; the TCRdb copy retains only in-frame clones and omits some. Here the sample spans about 110,000 clones, over 65% being singletons. This CDR3 region has 16 residues. With 0 bases removed from V and 2 bases from J, the gap between germline ends came to 11 bases. Germline V lookup: CDR1 SGHNT, CDR2 YYREEE (reference sequence). Source material: peripheral blood. This sequence was found in a woman aged 35 to 49 with acute or convalescent COVID-19. V usage is TRBV5-4 and J usage is TRBJ1-4; tentatively, D is TRBD1 (6 bases). The CDR3 DNA sequence: TGTGCCAGCAGCTTGGCCGATAGGGGGACTAATGAAAAACTGTTTTTT. As protein: CASSLADRGTNEKLFF. The full variable domain, in which reference TRBV5-4 and TRBJ1-4 provide the parts outside the CDR3, is ETGVTQSPTHLIKTRGQQVTLRCSSQSGHNTVSWYQQALGQGPQFIFQYYREEENGRGNFPPRFSGLQFPNYSSELNVNALELDDSALYLCASSLADRGTNEKLFFGSGTQLSVL.